The 26 T cell receptor beta chains below all came from one sample that was sequenced in a study of T cell changes during pregnancy in multiple sclerosis (dated by TCRdb to the late 2010s). The protocol used for the library was the immunoSEQ multiplex PCR assay. TCRdb took this table from immuneACCESS and kept in-frame rearrangements with V and J called. Such tables lack part of the clones; where checked against another copy, unresolved V genes explain under half of the gap, and the rest is unexplained. Across this sample there are tens of thousands of clones, with 92% seen only once. Jointly, the top ten make up approximately 1.4% of the sample. The sequenced sample was peripheral blood, obtained in the second trimester of pregnancy. The receptors originated from a female donor in good health, enrolled as a control in a pregnancy study.

The V and J genes are TRBV10-2 and TRBJ1-2; unclear D gene. The CDR3 spans 15 residues. V lost 7 bases and J lost 0, with 15 bases in between. Germline V lookup: CDR1 WSHSY, CDR2 SAAADI. CDR3 bases: TGCGCCAGCACCGCCAGTCCGGGGACTAACTATGGCTACACCTTC. Translating gives CASTASPGTNYGYTF.

The chain is built from TRBV6-5 and TRBJ2-6; maybe TRBD1 (6 bases). The CDR3 consists of 16 residues. Per the germline V gene, CDR1 is MNHEY and CDR2 is SVGAGI. V was cut by 4 bases and J by 1 base, with 11 bases left in between. CDR3 amino acids: CASSFQTGSGANVLTF. The DNA of the CDR3 is TGTGCCAGCAGTTTCCAAACAGGGTCTGGGGCCAACGTCCTGACTTTC.

This clone showed up just once. The J gene is TRBJ2-7, the V gene TRBV6-1; 10 bases are a match to TRBD2. V lost 7 bases and J lost 5; bases outside the gene matches: 11. The CDR3 has 15 residues. CDR1 MNHNS and CDR2 SASEGT come from the germline V gene. CDR3 bases: TGTGCCAGCACTTTGAGCGGGGGGGCCATCGACGAGCAGTACTTC. Its protein product is CASTLSGGAIDEQYF.

The V gene is TRBV4-3, the J gene TRBJ2-3, with 10 bases identical to TRBD1. The CDR3 extends over 15 amino acids. The V and J ends lost 4 bases and 3 bases, in that order; junction bases with no gene match: 4. The germline gives CDR1 LGHNA, CDR2 YSLEER. CDR3 coding DNA: TGCGCCAGCAGCCGTCGGACAGGGGGAACAGATACGCAGTATTTT. Its protein product is CASSRRTGGTDTQYF.

J is TRBJ2-5 and V is TRBV25-1; 10 bases agree with TRBD1. Germline-derived CDR1 and CDR2 are MGHDK and SYGVNS. With 4 bases clipped from V and 5 bases from J, the junction kept 7 bases outside the gene matches. The CDR3 totals 15 residues. The CDR3 region is CASSGGQGGKETQYF. CDR3 nucleotides: TGTGCCAGCAGTGGAGGACAGGGGGGGAAGGAGACCCAGTACTTC.

The chain has TRBV9 and TRBJ1-3, with 7 bases identical to TRBD1. The CDR3 totals 16 residues. The germline CDR1 and CDR2 sequences are SGDLS and YYNGEE. V trimming: 4 bases; J trimming: 0 bases; junction bases outside the gene matches: 7. CDR3 in DNA: TGTGCCAGCAGCCCATGGACAGGCCCCTCTGGAAACACCATATATTTT. Residues: CASSPWTGPSGNTIYF.

This rearrangement joins TRBV2 to TRBJ1-2, with D unresolved. The V gene's germline CDR1 is SNHLY and CDR2 FYNNEI. The CDR3 is 13 amino acids. V was clipped by 5 bases and J by 4 bases, with 11 bases between them. CDR3 in amino acids: CASSPVFIYGYTF. DNA for the CDR3: TGTGCCAGCAGTCCGGTCTTCATCTATGGCTACACCTTC.

The chain combines TRBV6-6 with TRBJ2-3; 10 nucleotides agree with TRBD2. V gave up 2 bases and J gave up 7 bases; unmatched junction bases: 6. Germline V CDR1 and CDR2: MNHNY, SVGAGI (reference sequence). The CDR3 consists of 15 residues. In DNA, the CDR3 is TGTGCCAGCAGTTACGGTTCTAGCGGGAGAAATACGCAGTATTTT. Protein: CASSYGSSGRNTQYF.

This CDR3 reads CASSETLAGGLYNEQFF. DNA of the CDR3: TGTGCCAGCAGTGAAACACTAGCGGGAGGACTCTACAATGAGCAGTTCTTC. V and J are TRBV6-4 and TRBJ2-1, with TRBD2 matching over 12 bases. Germline V gene sequence: CDR1 MRHNA, CDR2 SNTAGT. This CDR3 has 17 residues. V dropped 3 bases and J dropped 3; count of bases not matched to a gene: 6.

The J gene is TRBJ1-2, the V gene TRBV28; 8 bases agree with TRBD1. This CDR3 region has 13 residues. Germline-derived CDR1 and CDR2 are MDHEN and SYDVKM. With 3 bases clipped from V and 6 bases from J, the junction kept 3 bases outside the gene matches. The CDR3 is CASSFQGANGYTF. CDR3 nucleotide sequence: TGTGCCAGCAGTTTTCAGGGGGCGAATGGCTACACCTTC.

V and J are TRBV6-5 and TRBJ2-2; 8 bases agree with TRBD2. With 10 bases clipped from V and 9 bases from J, the junction kept 13 bases outside the gene matches. Germline CDR1 reads MNHEY; CDR2 reads SVGAGI. The CDR3 consists of 14 residues. CDR3 sequence: CAILGPGGPWELFF. Here the CDR3 DNA reads TGTGCCATCCTCGGGCCGGGAGGGCCATGGGAGCTGTTTTTT.

This sequence joins TRBV4-1 and TRBJ2-1; 7 bases line up with TRBD2. With V trimmed by 5 bases and J by 12 bases, 13 bases remained unmatched. The CDR3 sequence is 14 residues long. Germline CDR1 reads MGHRA; CDR2 reads YSYEKL. CDR3 DNA sequence: TGCGCCAGCAGCGCCAAGCGGGAAAATTATGGGCAGTTCTTC. This translates into CASSAKRENYGQFF.

This clone was found once. V and J are TRBV23-1 and TRBJ2-5; 7 bases are shared with TRBD1. TRBV23-1 is labeled an ORF, and its function is uncertain. CDR3 length: 14 amino acids. V was pared by 7 bases and J by 5 bases, with 10 bases of the junction left unmatched. The CDR3 region has the DNA TGCGCCAGCATCCCTCGAGGGGGCCCGGAGACCCAGTACTTC. This codes for CASIPRGGPETQYF.

This clone was picked up a small number of times. This chain joins TRBV27 and TRBJ1-2; TRBD1 is a possible D gene (6 bases). There are 13 residues in the CDR3. V was pared by 6 bases and J by 2 bases, with 10 bases between. Germline loops: CDR1 MNHEY, CDR2 SMNVEV (reference sequence). CDR3 in amino acids: CASSLGQNYGYTF. The DNA of the CDR3 is TGTGCCAGCAGCCTTGGACAGAACTATGGCTACACCTTC.

V and J are TRBV2 and TRBJ1-2, with D perhaps matching TRBD1 (6 bases). Germline CDR1 is SNHLY and CDR2 is FYNNEI. The CDR3 totals 12 residues. Trimming cost V 7 bases and J 8 bases, with 14 bases left between them. In nucleotides, the CDR3 is TGTGCCAGCACTGAGGGGGGAGGGGGCTACACCTTC. This codes for CASTEGGGGYTF.

This clone was seen a single time. The chain couples TRBV5-4 to TRBJ2-2; TRBD1 might be the D (7 bases). The V end lost 3 bases, the J end lost 5 bases, and 14 bases lay between the germline ends. Germline V gene data show CDR1 as SGHNT and CDR2 as YYREEE (reference sequence). The CDR3 spans 15 residues. The CDR3 protein is CASSSRDRVTGELFF. CDR3 DNA sequence: TGTGCCAGCAGCTCGCGGGACAGAGTAACCGGGGAGCTGTTTTTT.

The chain recombines TRBV9 with TRBJ2-7; tentative D call: TRBD1 (6 bases). The CDR3 is made up of 15 amino acids. Trimming cost V 4 bases and J 5 bases, with 19 bases left between them. Per germline, CDR1 SGDLS and CDR2 YYNGEE. DNA of the CDR3: TGTGCCAGCAGCCCCCCGGCAGGGGTCCCCCACGAGCAGTACTTC. Residues: CASSPPAGVPHEQYF.

This chain connects TRBV6-1 to TRBJ2-4, with 7 positions matching TRBD1. The CDR3 loop spans 12 amino acids. Germline CDR1 MNHNS, CDR2 SASEGT. Losses at the gene ends were 6 bases for V and 11 bases for J; bases not matched to a gene: 7. The CDR3 reads CASRGDSLFQYF. CDR3 sequence (DNA): TGTGCCAGCAGGGGGGACAGTCTTTTTCAGTACTTC.

This clone occurred once. This chain links TRBV28 with TRBJ2-5, with D perhaps TRBD2 (6 bases). V lost 5 bases and J lost 3, with 13 bases in between. Per germline, CDR1 MDHEN and CDR2 SYDVKM. The CDR3 is made up of 14 amino acids. This CDR3 is CASSPTGGEETQYF. CDR3 coding DNA: TGTGCCAGCAGTCCTACCGGAGGGGAAGAGACCCAGTACTTC.

The V gene is TRBV5-4, the J gene TRBJ2-7; tentative D call: TRBD2 (5 bases). CDR3 size: 12 residues. Germline V gives CDR1 SGHNT, CDR2 YYREEE (reference sequence). The V end was cut by 1 base, the J end by 6 bases, with 8 bases between. The CDR3: CASSLQRREQYF. As DNA, the CDR3 is TGTGCCAGCAGCTTGCAGCGGCGCGAGCAGTACTTC.

The sample holds one count of this clone. This chain links TRBV4-2 with TRBJ1-1; D call uncertain. This CDR3 region has 14 residues. V lost 0 bases, J lost 7 bases, and 12 bases lay in between. Germline CDR1 and CDR2: LGHNA and YNFKEQ. The CDR3 spells CASSQERLGREAFF. The CDR3 bases are TGTGCCAGCAGCCAAGAGCGCTTGGGCCGTGAAGCTTTCTTT.

V and J are TRBV7-9 and TRBJ2-1, with TRBD1 identical over 7 bases. The germline V gene encodes CDR1 SEHNR and CDR2 FQNEAQ (reference sequence). V was clipped by 2 bases and J by 7 bases; unmatched bases: 5. This CDR3 comprises 14 residues. CDR3 nucleotide sequence: TGTGCCAGCAGCTTATCGACAGGGCTTAATGAGCAGTTCTTC. Amino acid sequence: CASSLSTGLNEQFF.

The genes are TRBV25-1 and TRBJ2-2, with 7 bases matching TRBD2. CDR1 is MGHDK, CDR2 SYGVNS, per germline. The CDR3 spans 16 residues. V trimming: 5 bases; J trimming: 5 bases; junction bases outside the gene matches: 11. The CDR3 region is CASSIREGRGTGELFF. CDR3 DNA: TGTGCCAGCAGTATCAGGGAGGGGCGCGGGACCGGGGAGCTGTTTTTT.

V is TRBV6-4 and J is TRBJ2-3; maybe TRBD2 (6 bases). Trimming shortened V by 3 bases and J by 1 base, and 8 bases separated the two germline ends. CDR1 MRHNA and CDR2 SNTAGT come from the germline V gene. The CDR3 is 14 amino acids. The CDR3 sequence: CASSEASGTDTQYF. The DNA for the CDR3 is TGTGCCAGCAGTGAGGCTAGCGGCACAGATACGCAGTATTTT.

This clone appeared a few times. The CDR3 DNA follows: TGTGCCTGGAGTGTGGGGGGGCATAGCAATCAGCCCCAGCATTTT. Residues: CAWSVGGHSNQPQHF. The gene calls are TRBV30 and TRBJ1-5, with a possible D match to TRBD1 (6 bases). V was shortened by 0 bases and J by 0 bases, with 9 bases between the two germline ends. Germline CDR1 reads GTSNPN; CDR2 reads SVGIG (reference sequence). The CDR3 has 15 residues.

V gene TRBV28 combines with J gene TRBJ1-2, with 8 bases fitting TRBD1. Germline V CDR1 and CDR2: MDHEN, SYDVKM. After removal of 7 bases from V and 2 bases from J, the junction contained 9 bases not matched to a gene. This CDR3 is built from 15 residues. CDR3 loop: CASNRDRPLNYGYTF. CDR3 nucleotide sequence: TGTGCCAGCAACAGGGACAGGCCCTTAAACTATGGCTACACCTTC.